The TCR beta chain under discussion was sequenced for a study of blood T cells in healthy people across ages. Study observations and caveats: The fall in TCR beta diversity per million T cells was roughly linear with age.

Deletions cut 1 base from V and 3 bases from J, with 16 bases between. Germline loops: CDR1 MGHRA, CDR2 YSYEKL. The CDR3 has 17 amino acids. PCR was performed a second time for about 6 to 12 cycles using a sample-barcoded 5' primer and a J-beta primer mix. One entry per CDR3 protein results from TCRdb running MiXCR on the 5' RACE reads. The sample includes 780,000 or so distinct CDR3 sequences, roughly 53% seen only once; the top ten take roughly 37%. About this clonotype itself: Antigen specificity is unknown.

Every donor gave approximately 10 milliliters of peripheral blood. The total RNA that was extracted per sample amounted to at least 5.5 micrograms. The chain couples TRBV4-1 to TRBJ2-1; D unresolved. The receptor's source is a man of 80 years or more in good health. The sequenced sample was blood. The CDR3 loop reads CASSQGRSTPLYNEQFF. The CDR3 nucleotides read TGCGCCAGCAGCCAAGGAAGGTCGACTCCACTCTACAATGAGCAGTTCTTC.